This entry lists 4 T cell receptor beta chains sequenced from one sample in a study of shared clonotypes between healthy human individuals. The protocol was immunoSEQ multiplex PCR, while the TCRdb copy is restricted to in-frame clones and leaves out a portion. The sample shows 2 million to 2.5 million clones, 95% of them seen only once. The sample consisted of naive CD4+ T cells sorted from blood. Subset noted: CD45RA+ positively selected. The source is a man aged 18 to 29 in good health.

The J gene is TRBJ2-7, the V gene TRBV30; tentative D call: TRBD2 (5 bases). This CDR3 spans 13 amino acids. Trimming removed 4 bases at V and 6 bases at J, with 16 bases between. The germline gives CDR1 GTSNPN, CDR2 SVGIG (reference sequence). In DNA, the CDR3 is TGTGCCTGGATTTGGTCCTCCAGCGGCGAGCAGTACTTC. Protein sequence: CAWIWSSSGEQYF.

The chain couples TRBV11-2 to TRBJ2-6, with a weak D call TRBD1 (5 bases). This CDR3 contains 17 residues. Germline loops: CDR1 SGHAT, CDR2 FQNNGV. V was shortened by 5 bases and J by 2 bases, with 16 bases between the two germline ends. In DNA form, the CDR3 reads TGTGCCAGCAGCCCAGGTGACTGGGGCGCTGGGGCCAACGTCCTGACTTTC. Translated, it gives CASSPGDWGAGANVLTF. The full variable domain, with the rest looked up from reference TRBV11-2 and TRBJ2-6, is EAGVAQSPRYKIIEKRQSVAFWCNPISGHATLYWYQQILGQGPKLLIQFQNNGVVDDSQLPKDRFSAERLKGVDSTLKIQPAKLEDSAVYLCASSPGDWGAGANVLTFGAGSRLTVL.

V and J are TRBV30 and TRBJ2-1; 10 positions match TRBD1. Germline V CDR1 and CDR2: GTSNPN, SVGIG (reference sequence). The CDR3 contains 16 residues. The junction had 12 bases not matched to a gene; V was cut back by 2 bases and J by 8 bases. The CDR3 sequence: CAWSKTPGQGFDEQFF. The CDR3 DNA sequence: TGTGCCTGGAGTAAAACACCGGGACAGGGGTTCGATGAGCAGTTCTTC.

This clone has a single count. This sequence joins TRBV6-1 and TRBJ1-2; 7 bases map to TRBD1. After removal of 5 bases from V and 3 bases from J, the junction contained 6 bases not matched to a gene. CDR3 length equals 14 residues. Looked up from germline, CDR1 is MNHNS and CDR2 is SASEGT. CDR3 nucleotides: TGTGCCAGCAGTTCCAGGGGGGCCGACTATGGCTACACCTTC. This encodes CASSSRGADYGYTF.